Reported below is one T cell receptor (beta chain). Its antigen is still unknown. TCRdb analysed the reads with MiXCR anew, one entry per CDR3 protein. Of 700,000 to 850,000 distinct CDR3 sequences listed, about 30% are singletons. This sample is drawn from a study of T cell repertoires in cytomegalovirus infection. The sample in question was cultured CD8+ T cells from PBMCs, obtained from culture after CMV antigen stimulation. The receptor comes from a human donor in good health (CMV status not recorded). Some clones in this sample may be carry-over from other donors' samples.

CDR3 sequence reads: CASSLRDRRENEQFF. The DNA of the CDR3 is TGTGCCAGCAGCTTGAGGGACAGGCGGGAAAATGAGCAGTTCTTC. This rearrangement joins TRBV7-9 to TRBJ2-1; 8 bases fit TRBD1. Trimming cost V 3 bases and J 7 bases; bases outside gene matches: 8. The germline CDR1 and CDR2 sequences are SEHNR and FQNEAQ (reference sequence). This CDR3 contains 15 residues.